The following is a TCR beta chain sequence with its context. The table came from immunoSEQ multiplex PCR; TCRdb's copy has only in-frame clones and leaves some out. The table lists about 250,000 clones, roughly nine tenths of them singletons. V lost 7 bases, J lost 5 bases, and 15 bases stayed unmatched. CDR3 length: 17 residues. Looked up from germline, CDR1 is KGHSH and CDR2 is LQKENI. The data belong to a study of blood T cell repertoires in COVID-19. Sample: peripheral blood. The sequence was obtained from a man between 18 and 29 years old with active or convalescent COVID-19. V gene TRBV18 combines with J gene TRBJ2-2; 8 bases agree with TRBD1. This CDR3 reads CASLPNPRTGTTGELFF. CDR3 DNA sequence: TGTGCCAGCTTGCCTAACCCGAGGACAGGGACGACCGGGGAGCTGTTTTTT.